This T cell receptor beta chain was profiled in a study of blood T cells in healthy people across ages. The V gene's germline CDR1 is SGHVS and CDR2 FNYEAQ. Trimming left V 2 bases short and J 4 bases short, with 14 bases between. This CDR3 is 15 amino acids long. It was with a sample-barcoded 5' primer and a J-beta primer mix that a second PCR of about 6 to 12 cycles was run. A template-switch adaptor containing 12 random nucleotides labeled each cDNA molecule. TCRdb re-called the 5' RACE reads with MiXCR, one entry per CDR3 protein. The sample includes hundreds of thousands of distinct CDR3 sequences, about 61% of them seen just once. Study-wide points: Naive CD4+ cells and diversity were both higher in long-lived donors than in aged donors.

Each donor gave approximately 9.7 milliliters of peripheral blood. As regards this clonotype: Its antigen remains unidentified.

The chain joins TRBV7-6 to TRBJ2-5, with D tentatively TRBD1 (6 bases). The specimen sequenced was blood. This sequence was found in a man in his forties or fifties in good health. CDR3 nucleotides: TGTGCCAGCAGCTTAATGGGCCCCAGGGGAGAGACCCAGTACTTC. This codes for CASSLMGPRGETQYF.